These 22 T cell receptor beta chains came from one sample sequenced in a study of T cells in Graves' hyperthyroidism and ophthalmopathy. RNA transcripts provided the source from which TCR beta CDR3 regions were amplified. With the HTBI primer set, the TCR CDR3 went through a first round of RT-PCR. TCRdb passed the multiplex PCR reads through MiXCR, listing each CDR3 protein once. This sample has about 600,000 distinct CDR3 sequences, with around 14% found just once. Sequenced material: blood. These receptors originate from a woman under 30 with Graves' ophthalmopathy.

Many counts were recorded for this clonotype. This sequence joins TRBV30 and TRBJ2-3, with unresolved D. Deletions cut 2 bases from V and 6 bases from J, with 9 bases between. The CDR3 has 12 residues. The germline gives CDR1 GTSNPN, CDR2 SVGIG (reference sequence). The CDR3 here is CAWSISSDTQYF. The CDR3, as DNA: TGTGCCTGGAGTATCAGTTCGGATACGCAGTATTTT.

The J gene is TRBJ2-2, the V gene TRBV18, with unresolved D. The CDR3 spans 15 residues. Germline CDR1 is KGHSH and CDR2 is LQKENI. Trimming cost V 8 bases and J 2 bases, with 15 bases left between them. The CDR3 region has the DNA TGTGCCAGCCAGATACAACCAGAAAACACCGGGGAGCTGTTTTTT. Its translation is CASQIQPENTGELFF.

The CDR3 here is CASSQILTDTQYF. CDR3 sequence (DNA): TGTGCCAGCAGCCAGATTCTCACAGATACGCAGTATTTT. The rearrangement uses TRBV14 and TRBJ2-3; D is unresolved. The CDR3 is 13 residues long. V dropped 3 bases and J dropped 2 bases, with 6 bases sitting between them. CDR1 and CDR2 from the germline V gene are SGHDN and FVKESK.

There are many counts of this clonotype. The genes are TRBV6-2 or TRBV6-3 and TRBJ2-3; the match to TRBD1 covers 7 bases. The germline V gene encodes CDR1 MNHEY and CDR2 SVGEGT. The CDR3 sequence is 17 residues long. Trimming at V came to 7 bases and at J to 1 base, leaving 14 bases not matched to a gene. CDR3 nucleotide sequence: TGTGCCAGCAACCCGACAGGGAGAACTCCTCGCACAGATACGCAGTATTTT. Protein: CASNPTGRTPRTDTQYF.

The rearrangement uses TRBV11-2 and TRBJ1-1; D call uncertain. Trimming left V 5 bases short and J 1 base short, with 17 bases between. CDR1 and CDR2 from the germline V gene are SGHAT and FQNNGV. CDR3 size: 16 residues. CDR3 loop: CASSINFRHSNTEAFF. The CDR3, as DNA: TGTGCCAGCAGCATCAACTTTAGACACTCGAACACTGAAGCTTTCTTT.

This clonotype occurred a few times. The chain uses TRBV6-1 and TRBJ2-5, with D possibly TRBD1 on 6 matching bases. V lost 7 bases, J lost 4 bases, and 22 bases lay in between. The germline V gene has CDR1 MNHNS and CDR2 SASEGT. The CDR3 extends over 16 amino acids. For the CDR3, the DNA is TGTGCCAGCACGGATGCCAGGGGAGTCGGGCGAGAGACCCAGTACTTC. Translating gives CASTDARGVGRETQYF.

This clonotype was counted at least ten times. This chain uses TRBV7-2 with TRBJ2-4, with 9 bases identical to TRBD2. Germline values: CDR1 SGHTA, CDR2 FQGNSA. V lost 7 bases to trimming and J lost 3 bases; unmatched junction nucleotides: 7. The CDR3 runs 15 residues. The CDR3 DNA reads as TGTGCCAGCACCTCAGCGGGAGGTGACAAAAACATTCAGTACTTC. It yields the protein CASTSAGGDKNIQYF.

The CDR3 loop is CASKWGNTEAFF. The CDR3 nucleotides are TGTGCCAGTAAGTGGGGGAACACTGAAGCTTTCTTT. The chain is built from TRBV19 and TRBJ1-1; no definite D call. V shed 7 bases and J shed 1 base, with 7 bases lying between them. CDR1 is LNHDA, CDR2 SQIVND, per germline (reference sequence). The CDR3 extends over 12 amino acids.

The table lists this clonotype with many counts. The CDR3 is CASRWTGGGYTF. Written as DNA, the CDR3 is TGTGCCAGCAGATGGACAGGGGGCGGCTACACCTTC. The chain links TRBV27 to TRBJ1-2; 11 bases are a match to TRBD1. Germline assignment: CDR1 MNHEY and CDR2 SMNVEV (reference sequence). The CDR3 covers 12 residues. Trimming cost V 6 bases and J 8 bases; bases outside gene matches: 2.

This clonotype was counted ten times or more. The CDR3 loop is CASSLSVSNQPQHF. CDR3 coding DNA: TGTGCCAGCAGTTTATCCGTATCCAATCAGCCCCAGCATTTT. The rearrangement uses TRBV12-3 or TRBV12-4 and TRBJ1-5, with D unresolved. CDR3 length: 14 amino acids. The V and J ends lost 2 bases and 3 bases respectively, with 8 bases between them.

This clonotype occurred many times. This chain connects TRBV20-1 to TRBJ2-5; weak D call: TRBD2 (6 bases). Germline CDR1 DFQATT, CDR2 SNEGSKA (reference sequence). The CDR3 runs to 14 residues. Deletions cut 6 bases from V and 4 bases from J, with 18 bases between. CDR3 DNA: TGCAGTGCCTGTACTAGGGGAGGTGGAGAGACCCAGTACTTC. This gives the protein CSACTRGGGETQYF.

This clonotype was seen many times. CDR3 coding DNA: TGTGCCAGCAGCCAAGCCCTAGCGGGAAACATCTACGAGCAGTACTTC. Residues: CASSQALAGNIYEQYF. The V call is TRBV14, the J call TRBJ2-7, with TRBD2 identical over 9 bases. This CDR3 spans 16 amino acids. Germline values: CDR1 SGHDN, CDR2 FVKESK. Trimming at V came to 1 base and at J to 3 bases, leaving 7 bases not matched to a gene. Filled out from reference TRBV14 and TRBJ2-7, the complete variable domain reads EAGVTQFPSHSVIEKGQTVTLRCDPISGHDNLYWYRRVMGKEIKFLLHFVKESKQDESGMPNNRFLAERTGGTYSTLKVQPAELEDSGVYFCASSQALAGNIYEQYFGPGTRLTVT.

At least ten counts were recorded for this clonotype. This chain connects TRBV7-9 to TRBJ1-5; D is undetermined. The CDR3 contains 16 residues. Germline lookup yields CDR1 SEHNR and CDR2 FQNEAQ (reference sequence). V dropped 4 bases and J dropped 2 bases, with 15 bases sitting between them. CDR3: CASSSGDGEGNQPQHF. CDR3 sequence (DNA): TGTGCCAGCAGCTCCGGAGACGGGGAGGGCAATCAGCCCCAGCATTTT.

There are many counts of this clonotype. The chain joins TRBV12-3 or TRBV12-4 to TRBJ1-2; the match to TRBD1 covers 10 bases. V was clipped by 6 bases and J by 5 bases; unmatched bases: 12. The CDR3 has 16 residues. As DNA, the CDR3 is TGTGCCAGCAGCCCCTCCGGGGACAGGGGTGGTTATGGCTACACCTTC. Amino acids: CASSPSGDRGGYGYTF.

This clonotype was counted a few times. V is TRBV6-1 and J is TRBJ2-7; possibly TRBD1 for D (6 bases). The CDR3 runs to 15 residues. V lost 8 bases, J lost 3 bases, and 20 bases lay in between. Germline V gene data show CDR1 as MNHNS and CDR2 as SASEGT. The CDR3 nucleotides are TGTGCCAGCGGCATCGGGGACACCCTGGGCTACGAGCAGTACTTC. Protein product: CASGIGDTLGYEQYF.

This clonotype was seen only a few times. The CDR3 sequence: CATSDFQESSYNEQFF. The DNA for the CDR3 is TGTGCCACCAGTGATTTTCAGGAGAGCTCCTACAATGAGCAGTTCTTC. The chain recombines TRBV24-1 with TRBJ2-1, with D unclear. V gave up 1 base and J gave up 0 bases, with 9 bases separating them. Looked up from germline, CDR1 is KGHDR and CDR2 is SFDVKD. The length of the CDR3 is 16 residues.

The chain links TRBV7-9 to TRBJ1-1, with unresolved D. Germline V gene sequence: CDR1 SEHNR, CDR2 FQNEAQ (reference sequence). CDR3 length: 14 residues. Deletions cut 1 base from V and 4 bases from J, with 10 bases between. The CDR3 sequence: CASSLEGPLTEAFF. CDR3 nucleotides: TGTGCCAGCAGCTTAGAGGGTCCCCTCACTGAAGCTTTCTTT. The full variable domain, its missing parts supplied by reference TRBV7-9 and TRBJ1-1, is DTGVSQNPRHKITKRGQNVTFRCDPISEHNRLYWYRQTLGQGPEFLTYFQNEAQLEKSRLLSDRFSAERPKGSFSTLEIQRTEQGDSAMYLCASSLEGPLTEAFFGQGTRLTVV.

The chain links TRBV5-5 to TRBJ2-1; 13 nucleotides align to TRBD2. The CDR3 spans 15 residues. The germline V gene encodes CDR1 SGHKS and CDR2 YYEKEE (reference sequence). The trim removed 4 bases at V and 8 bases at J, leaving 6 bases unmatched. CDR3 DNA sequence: TGTGCCAGCAGCGCCAGGACTAGCGGGAGCCATGAGCAGTTCTTC. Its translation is CASSARTSGSHEQFF.

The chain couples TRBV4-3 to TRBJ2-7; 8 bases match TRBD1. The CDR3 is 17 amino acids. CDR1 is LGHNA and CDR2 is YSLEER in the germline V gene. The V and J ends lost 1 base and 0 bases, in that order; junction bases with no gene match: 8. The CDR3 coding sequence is TGCGCCAGCAGCCAAGGAGCAGGGGGCCAGAGCTCCTACGAGCAGTACTTC. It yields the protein CASSQGAGGQSSYEQYF.

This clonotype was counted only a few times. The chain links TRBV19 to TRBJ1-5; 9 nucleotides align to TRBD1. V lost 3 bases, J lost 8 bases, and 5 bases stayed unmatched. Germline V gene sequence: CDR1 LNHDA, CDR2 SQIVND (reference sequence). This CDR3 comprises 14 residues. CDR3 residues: CASSIDRGREPQHF. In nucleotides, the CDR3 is TGTGCCAGTAGTATCGACAGGGGGAGGGAGCCCCAGCATTTT. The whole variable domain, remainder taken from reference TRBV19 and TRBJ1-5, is DGGITQSPKYLFRKEGQNVTLSCEQNLNHDAMYWYRQDPGQGLRLIYYSQIVNDFQKGDIAEGYSVSREKKESFPLTVTSAQKNPTAFYLCASSIDRGREPQHFGDGTRLSIL.

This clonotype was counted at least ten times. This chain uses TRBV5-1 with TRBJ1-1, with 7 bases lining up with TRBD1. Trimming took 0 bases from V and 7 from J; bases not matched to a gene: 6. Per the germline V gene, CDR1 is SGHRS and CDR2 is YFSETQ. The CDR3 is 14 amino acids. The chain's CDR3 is CASSLAGGVGEAFF. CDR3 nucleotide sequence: TGCGCCAGCAGCTTGGCAGGGGGAGTCGGTGAAGCTTTCTTT.

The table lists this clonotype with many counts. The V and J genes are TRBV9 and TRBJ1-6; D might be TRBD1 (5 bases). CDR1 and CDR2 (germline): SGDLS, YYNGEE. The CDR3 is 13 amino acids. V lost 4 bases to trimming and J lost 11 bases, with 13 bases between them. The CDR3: CASSPGGEPPLHF. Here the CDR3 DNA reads TGTGCCAGCAGCCCGGGAGGGGAGCCACCCCTCCACTTT.